This TCR beta chain was sequenced in a study of blood T cells in healthy people across ages. The second PCR ran roughly 6 to 11 cycles with a sample-barcoded 5' primer and J-beta primers. TCRdb re-derived calls from the 5' RACE reads in MiXCR, one entry per CDR3 protein. This sample carries 660,000 or so distinct CDR3 sequences, around three fifths of them seen once, and the ten largest clones take approximately 37%. This CDR3 spans 16 amino acids. V lost 1 base to trimming and J lost 3 bases; unmatched junction nucleotides: 3. Per the germline V gene, CDR1 is SGHTA and CDR2 is FQGNSA. The genes are TRBV7-2 and TRBJ2-3; TRBD2 agrees at 11 bases. The sample was blood. This clonotype was obtained from a man between 60 and 75 years old in good health. In DNA form, the CDR3 reads TGTGCCAGCAGCTTAGGACTAGCGGGGTGGACAGATACGCAGTATTTT. It translates to CASSLGLAGWTDTQYF. The entire variable domain, with the rest obtained from reference TRBV7-2 and TRBJ2-3, is as follows: GAGVSQSPSNKVTEKGKDVELRCDPISGHTALYWYRQSLGQGLEFLIYFQGNSAPDKSGLPSDRFSAERTGGSVSTLTIQRTQQEDSAVYLCASSLGLAGWTDTQYFGPGTRLTVL.